These T cell receptor beta chains were read from a single sample in a study of early T cells in non-severe SARS-CoV-2 infection. TCRdb independently ran MiXCR on the 5' RACE reads; one entry per CDR3 protein. This sample carries about 29,000 distinct CDR3 sequences, roughly 4.7% of them seen once, and the ten largest clones take 6.3%. The sample taken for sequencing was whole blood. These receptors all come from an adult who was a healthcare worker with PCR-confirmed SARS-CoV-2 infection or an uninfected control (not recorded which). Both conserved end residues are part of each CDR3. A D gene is named only where the DNA matches it firmly. Only part of the rows carry a size: once, few, many, or a class if the clone is expanded.

J | D | size | V | CDR3 | DNA
TRBJ2-3 | NA | many | TRBV11-3 | CASSLYRDLTDTQYF | TGTGCCAGCAGCTTATATCGGGACCTCACAGATACGCAGTATTTT
TRBJ2-1 | TRBD1 | many | TRBV2 | CASSFGTGGTEQFF | TGTGCCAGCAGTTTTGGGACAGGGGGTACTGAGCAGTTCTTC
TRBJ2-2 | NA | NA | TRBV3-1 | CASSPRQGGGELFF | TGTGCCAGCAGCCCCCGACAGGGAGGCGGGGAGCTGTTTTTT
TRBJ2-1 | NA | many | TRBV5-1 | CASRRGDNEQFF | TGCGCCAGCCGAAGGGGGGACAATGAGCAGTTCTTC
TRBJ2-7 | TRBD1 | NA | TRBV20-1 | CSAMIPGTELAYEQYF | TGCAGTGCTATGATACCTGGGACAGAACTGGCCTACGAGCAGTACTTC
TRBJ1-4 | NA | few | TRBV15 | CATSSGTTNEKLFF | TGTGCCACCAGCAGCGGAACAACTAATGAAAAACTGTTTTTT
TRBJ1-3 | NA | NA | TRBV3-1 | CASSLPAGNTIYF | TGTGCCAGCAGCCTCCCCGCGGGAAACACCATATATTTT
TRBJ2-3 | NA | few | TRBV11-2 | CASSLGGVGQTTDTQYF | TGTGCCAGCAGCTTAGGAGGAGTCGGACAAACCACAGATACGCAGTATTTT
TRBJ2-5 | NA | few | TRBV24-1 | CATSDPRQAAETQYF | TGTGCCACCAGTGACCCCCGACAGGCAGCAGAGACCCAGTACTTC
TRBJ1-5 | NA | many | TRBV19 | CASSIVGSNQPQHF | TGTGCCAGTAGTATAGTAGGCAGCAATCAGCCCCAGCATTTT
TRBJ2-4 | TRBD2 | many | TRBV11-2 | CASSPGLAGKNIQYF | TGTGCCAGCAGCCCGGGACTAGCGGGCAAAAACATTCAGTACTTC
TRBJ1-2 | NA | many | TRBV28 | CASGSIYGYTF | TGTGCCAGCGGTTCAATCTATGGCTACACCTTC
TRBJ2-7 | NA | many | TRBV30 | CAWSKLGYEQYF | TGTGCCTGGAGTAAACTGGGGTACGAGCAGTACTTC
TRBJ2-1 | NA | few | TRBV12-3/TRBV12-4 | CASSLDGSGSYNEQFF | TGTGCCAGCAGTTTAGATGGGTCAGGGAGTTACAATGAGCAGTTCTTC
TRBJ2-2 | NA | many | TRBV19 | CASQGPGELFF | TGTGCCAGTCAGGGACCCGGGGAGCTGTTTTTT
TRBJ2-2 | NA | many | TRBV19 | CASSDRARNTGELFF | TGTGCCAGTAGTGACAGAGCGAGGAACACCGGGGAGCTGTTTTTT
TRBJ2-7 | TRBD2 | many | TRBV5-5 | CASSYGLAGTYSYEQYF | TGTGCCAGCAGCTACGGACTAGCGGGGACATACTCCTACGAGCAGTACTTC
TRBJ2-7 | NA | many | TRBV5-1 | CASSLFADSYEQYF | TGCGCCAGCAGCTTGTTTGCAGACTCCTACGAGCAGTACTTC
TRBJ2-2 | TRBD2 | many | TRBV7-2 | CASSFREAGGNTGELFF | TGTGCCAGCAGCTTCCGAGAAGCGGGAGGGAACACCGGGGAGCTGTTTTTT
TRBJ2-1 | TRBD2 | few | TRBV2 | CASRGTSGRASGNEQFF | TGTGCCAGCAGAGGGACTAGCGGGAGGGCCAGCGGTAATGAGCAGTTCTTC
TRBJ1-2 | NA | few | TRBV29-1 | CSVGQGPAYGYTF | TGCAGCGTTGGCCAGGGACCCGCCTATGGCTACACCTTC
TRBJ1-1 | NA | many | TRBV4-1 | CASSTHRSRMNTEAFF | TGCGCCAGCAGCACGCACAGGTCTCGGATGAACACTGAAGCTTTCTTT
TRBJ2-1 | NA | many | TRBV13 | CASSRMSNEQFF | TGTGCCAGCAGCCGGATGAGCAATGAGCAGTTCTTC
TRBJ1-2 | NA | many | TRBV5-5 | CASSLGAGSHGYTF | TGTGCCAGCAGCTTAGGGGCAGGGTCTCATGGCTACACCTTC
TRBJ1-1 | TRBD1 | many | TRBV18 | CASSPPKSTGSGTEAFF | TGTGCCAGCTCACCACCAAAGTCGACAGGGTCGGGCACTGAAGCTTTCTTT
TRBJ2-7 | TRBD1 | NA | TRBV7-9 | CASSPKGTGPYEQYF | TGTGCCAGCAGCCCGAAGGGGACAGGTCCCTACGAGCAGTACTTC
TRBJ2-5 | TRBD1 | many | TRBV28 | CASSVTGHLQETQYF | TGTGCCAGCAGCGTGACAGGGCACCTCCAAGAGACCCAGTACTTC
TRBJ1-2 | NA | many | TRBV6-1 | CASSPGPSANYGYTF | TGTGCCAGCAGTCCTGGACCATCCGCGAACTATGGCTACACCTTC
TRBJ2-5 | NA | many | TRBV7-3 | CASSPQGGPGTQYF | TGTGCCAGCAGCCCACAGGGGGGGCCCGGGACCCAGTACTTC
TRBJ2-4 | NA | NA | TRBV11-3 | CASSLGGGIQYF | TGTGCCAGCAGCTTAGGAGGGGGCATTCAGTACTTC
TRBJ2-7 | NA | NA | TRBV7-2 | CASSPVGSLYYEQYF | TGTGCCAGCAGCCCCGTAGGTAGCCTATACTACGAGCAGTACTTC
TRBJ1-2 | TRBD1 | few | TRBV28 | CASRTGVNYGYTF | TGTGCCAGCAGGACAGGGGTTAACTATGGCTACACCTTC
TRBJ1-2 | NA | NA | TRBV7-2 | CASSLGGGRYGYTF | TGTGCCAGCAGCTTAGGCGGGGGGCGCTATGGCTACACCTTC
TRBJ2-5 | TRBD2 | many | TRBV11-2 | CASSKGTSGGPPQETQYF | TGTGCCAGCAGCAAAGGGACTAGCGGGGGGCCCCCCCAAGAGACCCAGTACTTC
TRBJ2-3 | NA | many | TRBV11-3 | CASSLLGGSTDTQYF | TGTGCCAGCAGCTTACTTGGCGGGTCCACAGATACGCAGTATTTT
TRBJ2-7 | NA | many | TRBV6-6 | CASSYFGPGYEQYF | TGTGCCAGCAGTTACTTCGGACCAGGGTACGAGCAGTACTTC
TRBJ2-5 | NA | few | TRBV20-1 | CSASRGAGYQETQYF | TGCAGTGCTAGTCGGGGGGCAGGGTACCAAGAGACCCAGTACTTC
TRBJ1-1 | NA | many | TRBV5-1 | CASSSGPLNTEAFF | TGCGCCAGCAGCTCGGGACCGTTGAACACTGAAGCTTTCTTT
TRBJ2-2 | TRBD1 | NA | TRBV10-3 | CATEDRGLSGELFF | TGTGCCACTGAGGACAGGGGGCTTTCCGGGGAGCTGTTTTTT
TRBJ2-7 | TRBD1 | few | TRBV4-3 | CASSQGTGASYEQYF | TGCGCCAGCAGCCAAGGCACAGGGGCCTCCTACGAGCAGTACTTC
TRBJ1-2 | NA | many | TRBV18 | CASSLHYGYTF | TGTGCCAGCTCACTGCATTATGGCTACACCTTC
TRBJ2-7 | TRBD2 | many | TRBV20-1 | CSAPGTSGYEQYF | TGCAGTGCCCCCGGGACTAGTGGCTACGAGCAGTACTTC
TRBJ2-1 | TRBD2 | many | TRBV7-8 | CASSPRTSSDNEQFF | TGTGCCAGCAGCCCCCGGACTAGCTCAGACAATGAGCAGTTCTTC
TRBJ1-1 | NA | many | TRBV13 | CASSLVQGSPPEAFF | TGTGCCAGCAGCTTAGTCCAGGGATCGCCCCCTGAAGCTTTCTTT
TRBJ2-1 | NA | many | TRBV5-1 | CASSLDSLNYNEQFF | TGCGCCAGCAGCTTGGACTCTTTAAATTACAATGAGCAGTTCTTC
TRBJ2-5 | NA | many | TRBV7-2 | CASSPWGGVRETQYF | TGTGCCAGCAGCCCCTGGGGTGGAGTACGAGAGACCCAGTACTTC
TRBJ2-3 | TRBD2 | many | TRBV29-1 | CSVGLAGGFTDTQYF | TGCAGCGTTGGTCTAGCGGGAGGGTTCACAGATACGCAGTATTTT
TRBJ1-2 | TRBD1 | many | TRBV20-1 | CSARDDREIGYTF | TGCAGTGCTAGAGATGACAGGGAGATTGGCTACACCTTC
TRBJ2-7 | NA | many | TRBV4-2 | CASSQIAIASYEQYF | TGTGCCAGCAGCCAAATAGCGATAGCCTCCTACGAGCAGTACTTC
TRBJ2-3 | TRBD2 | many | TRBV25-1 | CASSETSAYTDTQYF | TGTGCCAGCAGTGAGACTAGCGCCTACACAGATACGCAGTATTTT
TRBJ1-2 | TRBD1 | NA | TRBV4-3 | CASSQTGGAIYGYTF | TGCGCCAGCAGCCAAACAGGGGGCGCGATCTATGGCTACACCTTC
TRBJ1-5 | NA | many | TRBV7-3 | CASSYRADQPQHF | TGTGCCAGCAGTTATCGTGCCGATCAGCCCCAGCATTTT
TRBJ1-6 | NA | few | TRBV11-2 | CASSLDWLSSPLHF | TGTGCCAGCAGCTTAGATTGGTTGTCTTCACCCCTCCACTTT
TRBJ2-5 | NA | NA | TRBV29-1 | CSFRRDSQETQYF | TGCAGCTTTAGACGGGACTCCCAAGAGACCCAGTACTTC
TRBJ2-3 | TRBD1 | few | TRBV12-5 | CASGLVRTGYTDTQYF | TGTGCTAGTGGTTTGGTTAGGACAGGCTACACAGATACGCAGTATTTT